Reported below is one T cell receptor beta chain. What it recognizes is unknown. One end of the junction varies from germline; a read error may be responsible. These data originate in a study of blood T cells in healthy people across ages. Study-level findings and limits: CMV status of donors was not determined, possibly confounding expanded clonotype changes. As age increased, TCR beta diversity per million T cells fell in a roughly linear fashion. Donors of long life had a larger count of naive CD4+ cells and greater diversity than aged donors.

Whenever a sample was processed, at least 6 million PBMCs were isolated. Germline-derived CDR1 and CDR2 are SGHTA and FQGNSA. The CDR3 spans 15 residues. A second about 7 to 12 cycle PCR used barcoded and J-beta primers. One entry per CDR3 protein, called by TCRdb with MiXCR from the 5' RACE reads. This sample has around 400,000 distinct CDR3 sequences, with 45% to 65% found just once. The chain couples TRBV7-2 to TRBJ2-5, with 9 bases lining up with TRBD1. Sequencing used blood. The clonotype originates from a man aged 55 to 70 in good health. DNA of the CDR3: TGTGCCAGCAACTTAGGGGACAGGGACCAAGAGACCCAGTACTTC. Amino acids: CASNLGDRDQETQYF.